This TCR beta chain was identified in a study of shared clonotypes between healthy human individuals. Deep-level settings were used for running the assay. Data came from immunoSEQ multiplex PCR; TCRdb stores just in-frame clones and leaves some out. The table includes about 2.1 million clones, 93% detected once. Naive CD8 cells were CD45RO-negative, positively selected for CCR7, excluding terminally differentiated effector memory CD45RA+ cells. About this clone itself: The antigen is not known.

Study-wide results and caveats: Among donors, clonotype sharing was expected to be affected by sequencing depth.

The length of the CDR3 is 16 residues. The V and J ends lost 3 bases and 5 bases respectively, with 19 bases between them. Germline CDR1 and CDR2: MGHRA and YSYEKL. V and J are TRBV4-1 and TRBJ2-5; D is perhaps TRBD1 (6 bases). This clonotype was sampled from a man between 18 and 29 years old in good health. Some clones in this sample may be carry-over from other donors' samples. The sequencing input was naive CD8+ T cells from PBMCs. The CDR3 bases are TGCGCCAGCAGCCAGGGCTACAGGGATCGTAGTGAGACCCAGTACTTC. Its protein product is CASSQGYRDRSETQYF.